This TCR beta chain was found in a study of cytomegalovirus exposure and HLA in healthy donors. The study, taken as a whole, reports: Most TCR sequences showed up rarely, but some public TCRs showed up in many donors. Subsequent analysis revealed that first-cohort TCR clusters tended to co-occur in the roughly 120 validation repertoires.

J gave up 5 bases and V 0 bases, and 10 bases lay outside the gene matches. Germline CDR1 SGHRS, CDR2 YFSETQ. This CDR3 comprises 16 residues. In the case of this clone: Its target is unknown.

TCRdb's table, derived via immunoSEQ multiplex PCR, lists solely in-frame clones and lacks some. The data hold some 71,000 clones, with approximately 94% observed a single time. The specimen was PBMCs. The chain couples TRBV5-1 to TRBJ2-7; 8 bases match TRBD1. This clonotype was obtained from a woman between 18 and 30 years old in good health and CMV-seronegative. CDR3 sequence: CASSLAYGQGPHEQYF. CDR3 sequence (DNA): TGCGCCAGCAGCTTGGCCTACGGACAGGGTCCGCACGAGCAGTACTTC.